Below, 11 T cell receptor beta chains from the same sample are listed, as sequenced in a study of T-cell reconstitution after alpha-beta-depleted transplantation in children. TCRbeta library construction was performed incorporating unique molecular identifiers. TCRdb recomputed calls from the PCR reads with MiXCR, one row per CDR3 protein. This sample yields hundreds of thousands of distinct CDR3 sequences, of which about a sixth are seen a single time; 3.3% belongs to the top ten. The sequencing used PBMCs from the stem cell graft donor, collected from the stem cell graft. Receptors originate from a human donor who donated a stem cell graft to a child with acute lymphoblastic leukemia.

This clonotype was seen only a few times. The rearrangement links TRBV10-1 to TRBJ2-2; 8 bases line up with TRBD1. V trimming: 6 bases; J trimming: 5 bases; junction bases outside the gene matches: 8. The CDR3 consists of 15 residues. Germline V gives CDR1 WNHNN, CDR2 SYGVQD (reference sequence). CDR3 sequence reads: CASSDPTGVTGELFF. CDR3 DNA: TGCGCCAGCAGCGATCCGACAGGGGTGACCGGGGAGCTGTTTTTT.

The rearrangement links TRBV29-1 to TRBJ2-1; D may be TRBD1 or TRBD2 (5 bases each). The CDR3 is made up of 14 amino acids. Trimming shortened V by 2 bases and J by 5 bases, and 13 bases separated the two germline ends. Germline V lookup: CDR1 SQVTM, CDR2 ANQGSEA. Here the CDR3 DNA reads TGCAGCGTTGAACGGGACGGACTCGACAATGAGCAGTTCTTC. It translates to CSVERDGLDNEQFF.

In this sample, this clonotype turned up a few times. The CDR3 sequence: CASRPESTDTQYF. The CDR3 nucleotides are TGTGCCAGCAGACCCGAAAGCACAGATACGCAGTATTTT. V usage is TRBV2 and J usage is TRBJ2-3; no clear D gene. CDR1 is SNHLY and CDR2 is FYNNEI in the germline V gene. V was cut by 6 bases and J by 0 bases, with 7 bases left in between. This CDR3 region has 13 residues. The entire variable domain, with the rest obtained from reference TRBV2 and TRBJ2-3, is as follows: EPEVTQTPSHQVTQMGQEVILRCVPISNHLYFYWYRQILGQKVEFLVSFYNNEISEKSEIFDDQFSVERPDGSNFTLKIRSTKLEDSAMYFCASRPESTDTQYFGPGTRLTVL.

The chain links TRBV12-3 or TRBV12-4 to TRBJ2-3, with 10 positions matching TRBD2. The CDR3 consists of 17 residues. Trimming cost V 6 bases and J 4 bases; bases outside gene matches: 13. CDR3 bases: TGTGCCAGCAGACCCGGGGGAGCGGGAGGGCCGTCAGATACGCAGTATTTT. It is translated as CASRPGGAGGPSDTQYF.

This clonotype was seen a few times. This rearrangement joins TRBV12-3 or TRBV12-4 to TRBJ2-7, with D perhaps TRBD1 or TRBD2 (5 bases each). This CDR3 has 14 amino acids. V was shortened by 1 base and J by 5 bases, with 12 bases between the two germline ends. CDR3 in DNA: TGTGCCAGCAGTTTAGTTCTGGGGGTGAACGAGCAGTACTTC. Its protein product is CASSLVLGVNEQYF.

The genes are TRBV10-3 and TRBJ2-1; maybe TRBD2 (7 bases). Deletions cut 3 bases from V and 2 bases from J, with 14 bases between. CDR3 size: 16 residues. Germline lookup yields CDR1 ENHRY and CDR2 SYGVKD. CDR3 DNA sequence: TGTGCCATCAGTGACGCGGGGGCGCGGCCCTACAATGAGCAGTTCTTC. This encodes CAISDAGARPYNEQFF.

J is TRBJ1-4 and V is TRBV20-1; weak D call: TRBD1 (6 bases). CDR1 and CDR2 from the germline V gene are DFQATT and SNEGSKA (reference sequence). V lost 5 bases, J lost 0 bases, and 13 bases lay in between. The CDR3 length is 15 residues. CDR3 DNA sequence: TGCAGTGCTGCCGGGACACCATCAACTAATGAAAAACTGTTTTTT. The encoded protein is CSAAGTPSTNEKLFF.

J is TRBJ2-5 and V is TRBV7-3; D might be TRBD2 (5 bases). This CDR3 spans 15 amino acids. Germline CDR1 is SGHTA and CDR2 is FQGTGA. V lost 4 bases to trimming and J lost 2 bases, with 14 bases between them. CDR3 sequence: CASSSRGLSQETQYF. CDR3 DNA sequence: TGTGCCAGCAGCTCACGCGGGCTGTCACAAGAGACCCAGTACTTC.

This clonotype was observed a few times. This chain links TRBV24-1 with TRBJ2-2; D gene unclear. Germline V gene sequence: CDR1 KGHDR, CDR2 SFDVKD. The CDR3 runs to 16 residues. V shed 1 base and J shed 3 bases, with 11 bases lying between them. CDR3: CATSDFDTIYTGELFF. CDR3 nucleotide sequence: TGTGCCACCAGTGATTTTGACACCATATACACCGGGGAGCTGTTTTTT.

The chain combines TRBV20-1 with TRBJ1-2; 7 nucleotides match TRBD1. Losses at the gene ends were 0 bases for V and 4 bases for J; bases not matched to a gene: 5. The germline gives CDR1 DFQATT, CDR2 SNEGSKA (reference sequence). This CDR3 comprises 14 residues. CDR3 bases: TGCAGTGCTAGAGATACAGGGGAGGGCTATGGCTACACCTTC. Amino acid sequence: CSARDTGEGYGYTF.

Worth noting for this clonotype: The junction does not match germline at one end; this may be a read error. The rearrangement joins TRBV6-5 to TRBJ2-6; possibly TRBD1 for D (5 bases). CDR1 and CDR2 (germline): MNHEY, SVGAGI. This CDR3 is 16 amino acids long. CDR3: CASSYSTATGANLLTF. The DNA of the CDR3 is TGTGCCAGCAGTTACTCGACGGCAACTGGGGCCAACCTCCTGACTTTC.